Presented here are 24 T cell receptor beta chains from one specimen sequenced in a study of blood T cell repertoires in COVID-19. Some clones are missing from TCRdb's copy, which holds only in-frame ones; the method was immunoSEQ multiplex PCR. The sample gives 250,000 to 300,000 clones, about 90% of which show up once; roughly 1.8% is in the top ten. Sequencing was performed on PBMCs or T cells enriched from blood (not recorded which). These receptors were obtained from a woman aged 55-70 years who had recovered from COVID-19.

The rearrangement joins TRBV27 to TRBJ2-7, with D perhaps matching TRBD1 (6 bases). Germline CDR1 reads MNHEY; CDR2 reads SMNVEV (reference sequence). The CDR3 is 14 residues long. V gave up 6 bases and J gave up 1 base, with 13 bases separating them. The CDR3 region has the DNA TGTGCCAGCAGCCGGACAGCGGAATCCTACGAGCAGTACTTC. Protein: CASSRTAESYEQYF.

This clone has only one observation. The V gene is TRBV30, the J gene TRBJ1-6, with no clear D. V was pared by 0 bases and J by 6 bases, with 12 bases between. This CDR3 has 15 amino acids. Germline V lookup: CDR1 GTSNPN, CDR2 SVGIG (reference sequence). In DNA, the CDR3 is TGTGCCTGGAGTGTACAGTCAGTAACTAATTCACCCCTCCACTTT. The encoded protein is CAWSVQSVTNSPLHF. The variable domain in full, completed from reference TRBV30 and TRBJ1-6, reads SQTIHQWPATLVQPVGSPLSLECTVEGTSNPNLYWYRQAAGRGLQLLFYSVGIGQISSEVPQNLSASRPQDRQFILSSKKLLLSDSGFYLCAWSVQSVTNSPLHFGNGTRLTVT.

The chain links TRBV29-1 to TRBJ2-5; 7 bases agree with TRBD1. Germline-derived CDR1 and CDR2 are SQVTM and ANQGSEA. The CDR3 is 12 residues long. With 7 bases clipped from V and 4 bases from J, the junction kept 6 bases outside the gene matches. The CDR3 spells CSGQGAPETQYF. Here the CDR3 DNA reads TGCAGCGGACAGGGAGCTCCAGAGACCCAGTACTTC.

The J gene is TRBJ1-5, the V gene TRBV3-1 (or the pseudogene TRBV3-2); D ambiguous. The CDR3 extends over 14 amino acids. Between the trimmed V and J ends, which lost 4 bases and 0 bases, there was a span of 7 bases. Per germline, CDR1 LGHDT and CDR2 YNNKEL (reference sequence). The CDR3 loop is CASSPTNSNQPQHF. CDR3 coding DNA: TGTGCCAGCAGCCCGACAAATAGCAATCAGCCCCAGCATTTT.

The chain joins TRBV7-9 to TRBJ1-2; a weak D match, TRBD1 (5 bases). The CDR3 is 15 amino acids. From germline, CDR1 is SEHNR and CDR2 FQNEAQ (reference sequence). V lost 4 bases and J 8 bases, leaving 20 bases between the germline ends. The CDR3 region is CASSSFIAHGGGYTF. As DNA, the CDR3 is TGTGCCAGCAGCTCATTTATAGCCCACGGGGGGGGCTACACCTTC.

J is TRBJ2-2 and V is TRBV28, with 7 bases that match TRBD1. CDR3 length equals 15 residues. Germline values: CDR1 MDHEN, CDR2 SYDVKM. The ends lost 6 bases at V and 2 bases at J; junction bases unmatched: 6. This CDR3 reads CASRSGQFNTGELFF. DNA for the CDR3: TGTGCCAGCAGATCGGGACAGTTTAACACCGGGGAGCTGTTTTTT.

The chain couples TRBV5-6 to TRBJ2-5; D remains unclear. V was cut by 2 bases and J by 4 bases, with 9 bases left in between. The CDR3 extends over 13 amino acids. Germline assignment: CDR1 SGHDT and CDR2 YYEEEE. CDR3 DNA sequence: TGTGCCAGCAGCTTCGGTGCCCGAGAGACCCAGTACTTC. Amino acid sequence: CASSFGARETQYF.

The J gene is TRBJ1-4, the V gene TRBV21-1; TRBD1, the table's D call, was not compared with the DNA. TRBV21-1 is marked as a pseudogene. CDR3 length: 15 amino acids. CDR3 nucleotides: TGTGCCAGCAGCCATAATACAGGCTCGGTTGAAAAACTGTTTTTT. Translated: CASSHNTGSVEKLFF.

The chain combines TRBV28 with TRBJ2-5, with a weak D call TRBD2 (5 bases). This CDR3 contains 15 residues. Germline lookup yields CDR1 MDHEN and CDR2 SYDVKM. V was shortened by 7 bases and J by 5 bases, with 20 bases between the two germline ends. The CDR3, as DNA: TGTGCCAGCACCCCCCGGGGAGAGGTTGTTGAGACCCAGTACTTC. Protein product: CASTPRGEVVETQYF.

The chain employs TRBV6-5 and TRBJ1-2, with TRBD1 matching 9 bases. CDR3 length: 14 amino acids. Germline V gives CDR1 MNHEY, CDR2 SVGAGI. J gave up 4 bases and V 7 bases, and 7 bases lay outside the gene matches. In nucleotides, the CDR3 is TGTGCCAGCACTAAACAGGGGGCTAGCTATGGCTACACCTTC. Encoded protein: CASTKQGASYGYTF.

CDR3 loop: CATHRATSGRVGQYF. The CDR3 coding sequence is TGTGCCACCCACCGGGCCACTAGCGGGAGGGTGGGGCAGTACTTC. This chain uses TRBV28 with TRBJ2-7, with TRBD2 matching 13 bases. Germline-derived CDR1 and CDR2 are MDHEN and SYDVKM. With V trimmed by 10 bases and J by 9 bases, 15 bases remained unmatched. The CDR3 has 15 amino acids.

This clone is a singleton in its sample. This chain connects TRBV19 to TRBJ1-4, with a weak D call TRBD1 (5 bases). With 7 bases removed from V and 0 bases from J, the gap between germline ends came to 18 bases. Germline V gene lookup returns CDR1 LNHDA and CDR2 SQIVND (reference sequence). This CDR3 region has 17 residues. The CDR3 loop reads CASKGGTVPSTNEKLFF. As DNA, the CDR3 is TGTGCCAGTAAAGGCGGGACGGTGCCTTCAACTAATGAAAAACTGTTTTTT.

The chain recombines TRBV27 with TRBJ2-1, with 7 bases fitting TRBD2. The V segment lost 1 base and the J segment 0 bases; nucleotides outside the gene matches: 3. The CDR3 is 16 amino acids. Per the germline V gene, CDR1 is MNHEY and CDR2 is SMNVEV (reference sequence). CDR3 DNA: TGTGCCAGCAGTTTATGGGGGGGGAGCTCCTACAATGAGCAGTTCTTC. This sequence encodes CASSLWGGSSYNEQFF.

The V gene is TRBV5-5, the J gene TRBJ1-2; a possible D gene is TRBD1 (5 bases). The V end lost 6 bases, the J end lost 3 bases, and 15 bases lay between the germline ends. Germline V gene lookup returns CDR1 SGHKS and CDR2 YYEKEE (reference sequence). CDR3 size: 14 residues. The CDR3 spells CASTLAGVYYGYTF. The CDR3 bases are TGTGCCAGCACCCTTGCGGGGGTGTACTATGGCTACACCTTC.

The V and J genes are TRBV5-5 and TRBJ1-1, with D uncertain. Germline CDR1 is SGHKS and CDR2 is YYEKEE (reference sequence). The CDR3 contains 15 residues. V gave up 6 bases and J gave up 1 base, with 16 bases separating them. DNA of the CDR3: TGTGCCAGCACCTTCGCGGAACTGGGGAACACTGAAGCTTTCTTT. Amino acids: CASTFAELGNTEAFF. Full variable domain (missing parts from reference TRBV5-5 and TRBJ1-1): DAGVTQSPTHLIKTRGQQVTLRCSPISGHKSVSWYQQVLGQGPQFIFQYYEKEERGRGNFPDRFSARQFPNYSSELNVNALLLGDSALYLCASTFAELGNTEAFFGQGTRLTVV.

The chain uses TRBV14 and TRBJ1-6; 10 bases map to TRBD1. Per germline, CDR1 SGHDN and CDR2 FVKESK. CDR3 length: 17 residues. V lost 0 bases to trimming and J lost 10 bases; unmatched junction nucleotides: 9. The CDR3: CASSQEFGTGVGSPLHF. The CDR3 DNA sequence: TGTGCCAGCAGCCAAGAATTTGGGACAGGGGTGGGATCACCCCTCCACTTT.

The chain carries TRBV6-6 and TRBJ1-1, with D perhaps TRBD1 (6 bases). The germline V gene has CDR1 MNHNY and CDR2 SVGAGI (reference sequence). CDR3 size: 12 residues. Trimming removed 11 bases at V and 1 base at J, with 11 bases between. The CDR3 DNA is TGTGCCGGCTCGGGACAGAACACTGAAGCTTTCTTT. It translates to CAGSGQNTEAFF.

The chain joins TRBV30 to TRBJ1-5, with a weak D call TRBD1 (5 bases). CDR1 GTSNPN and CDR2 SVGIG come from the germline V gene (reference sequence). The CDR3 consists of 13 residues. The ends were cut back, 2 bases at V and 7 bases at J, with 12 bases in the middle. DNA for the CDR3: TGTGCCTGGAGTACAGGTCCATGGCAGCCCCAGCATTTT. This translates into CAWSTGPWQPQHF.

The chain employs TRBV18 and TRBJ2-7, with TRBD1 as a possible D gene (5 bases). V shed 3 bases and J shed 6 bases, with 9 bases lying between them. Germline CDR1 KGHSH, CDR2 LQKENI. The CDR3 runs 12 residues. CDR3: CASSPGRAEQYF. The CDR3 DNA follows: TGTGCCAGCTCACCCGGCAGGGCCGAGCAGTACTTC.

About this clone: This sample also contains other DNA sequences that code for the same CDR3. The chain has TRBV3-1 (or the pseudogene TRBV3-2) and TRBJ2-7; D not certain. Germline values: CDR1 LGHDT, CDR2 YNNKEL (reference sequence). This CDR3 has 12 residues. V shed 0 bases and J shed 4 bases, with 4 bases lying between them. The CDR3 region is CASSQDGYEQYF. The CDR3 region has the DNA TGTGCCAGCAGCCAAGACGGGTACGAGCAGTACTTC.

The V call is TRBV5-8, the J call TRBJ2-1; D gene uncertain. Per the germline V gene, CDR1 is SGHTS and CDR2 is YDEGEE. The length of the CDR3 is 12 residues. Between the trimmed V and J ends, which lost 7 bases and 3 bases, there was a span of 8 bases. CDR3 sequence (DNA): TGTGCCAGCGTTCCGTACTACAATGAGCAGTTCTTC. Translation gives CASVPYYNEQFF.

The V gene is TRBV29-1, the J gene TRBJ1-1, with D tentatively TRBD1 (6 bases). Germline values: CDR1 SQVTM, CDR2 ANQGSEA. Deletions cut 0 bases from V and 7 bases from J, with 9 bases between. CDR3 length equals 12 residues. This CDR3 is CSVEDQDSEAFF. The CDR3 DNA is TGCAGCGTTGAAGATCAGGACAGTGAAGCTTTCTTT.

V is TRBV5-1 and J is TRBJ1-1; TRBD1 matches at 12 bases. CDR1 and CDR2 (germline): SGHRS, YFSETQ. V trimming: 2 bases; J trimming: 7 bases; junction bases outside the gene matches: 12. The CDR3 length is 17 residues. The CDR3 DNA is TGCGCCAGCAGCTTTGGTCTCCCGGGACAGGGGGCGGGTGAAGCTTTCTTT. Translated: CASSFGLPGQGAGEAFF.

The V and J genes are TRBV5-1 and TRBJ1-2; TRBD1 matches at 9 bases. The germline V gene encodes CDR1 SGHRS and CDR2 YFSETQ. J gave up 2 bases and V 4 bases, and 6 bases lay outside the gene matches. The CDR3 contains 15 residues. The CDR3 region is CASSRTGGTNYGYTF. The CDR3 DNA is TGCGCCAGCAGCCGTACAGGGGGCACCAACTATGGCTACACCTTC.